These 26 T cell receptor beta chains were sequenced from one sample in a study of blood T cell repertoires in COVID-19. Only in-frame clones appear in the TCRdb table, and some are missing; sequencing was by immunoSEQ multiplex PCR. This repertoire shows a few hundred thousand clones, roughly 88% found once; its top ten account for under 15%. The specimen sequenced was peripheral blood. These receptors were obtained from a human donor in a cohort sampled during active COVID-19.

The J gene is TRBJ2-1, the V gene TRBV9; 10 bases are a match to TRBD2. CDR1 and CDR2 (germline): SGDLS, YYNGEE. The CDR3 contains 18 residues. Trimming took 0 bases from V and 12 from J; bases not matched to a gene: 18. CDR3 sequence: CASSVARNLASGGLGQFF. The CDR3 region has the DNA TGTGCCAGCAGCGTAGCTCGTAACCTGGCTAGCGGGGGCCTAGGGCAGTTCTTC.

This clone was observed a single time. At one end the junction does not follow the germline gene, possibly because of a read error. The chain carries TRBV7-7 and TRBJ2-1; 13 bases agree with TRBD2. Germline V CDR1 and CDR2: SSHAT, FNYEAQ (reference sequence). This CDR3 comprises 16 residues. The CDR3 reads CASSWTSGSSYNEQFF. CDR3 DNA: TGTGCTAGCAGCTGGACTAGCGGGAGCTCCTACAATGAGCAGTTCTTC.

Only one count was recorded for this clone. The chain employs TRBV19 and TRBJ2-3, with 14 bases aligning to TRBD2. This CDR3 is 16 amino acids long. J lost 7 bases, V lost 4 bases, and 7 bases had no gene match. Germline-derived CDR1 and CDR2 are LNHDA and SQIVND (reference sequence). The DNA for the CDR3 is TGTGCCAGTAGTAAGGGACTAGCGGGAGATCTTCATACGCAGTATTTT. Protein sequence: CASSKGLAGDLHTQYF.

This rearrangement joins TRBV5-1 to TRBJ2-7, with 7 bases aligning to TRBD1. V lost 4 bases and J lost 4; bases outside the gene matches: 8. The CDR3 contains 14 residues. Germline V gene data show CDR1 as SGHRS and CDR2 as YFSETQ. The CDR3 loop reads CASSIGGARYEQYF. CDR3 DNA sequence: TGCGCCAGCAGCATAGGGGGCGCAAGGTACGAGCAGTACTTC.

This clone was recorded once. The J gene is TRBJ2-3, the V gene TRBV5-4, with 10 bases matching TRBD2. Germline CDR1 reads SGHNT; CDR2 reads YYREEE (reference sequence). The J segment lost 5 bases and the V segment lost 6 bases, leaving 6 bases of the junction unmatched. This CDR3 contains 14 residues. The CDR3 reads CASTLGLAVDTQYF. Here the CDR3 DNA reads TGTGCCAGCACCTTAGGACTAGCGGTAGATACGCAGTATTTT.

This sequence joins TRBV7-9 and TRBJ1-5; perhaps TRBD1 as D (5 bases). CDR3 size: 15 residues. Per germline, CDR1 SEHNR and CDR2 FQNEAQ (reference sequence). Trimming removed 5 bases from V and 0 bases from J, with 11 bases in between. This chain's CDR3 is CASSLDSHSNQPQHF. As DNA, the CDR3 is TGTGCCAGCAGCCTTGACAGCCATAGCAATCAGCCCCAGCATTTT. Full variable domain (rest looked up from reference TRBV7-9 and TRBJ1-5): DTGVSQNPRHKITKRGQNVTFRCDPISEHNRLYWYRQTLGQGPEFLTYFQNEAQLEKSRLLSDRFSAERPKGSFSTLEIQRTEQGDSAMYLCASSLDSHSNQPQHFGDGTRLSIL.

The CDR3 protein is CASSFTQGNTEAFF. In DNA form, the CDR3 reads TGCGCCAGCAGCTTTACACAGGGTAATACTGAAGCTTTCTTT. The chain employs TRBV5-1 and TRBJ1-1; TRBD1 is a possible D gene (6 bases). CDR3 size: 14 residues. Germline loops: CDR1 SGHRS, CDR2 YFSETQ. Trimming took off 2 bases at V and 5 bases at J, with 13 bases between the two ends. Full variable domain (missing parts from reference TRBV5-1 and TRBJ1-1): KAGVTQTPRYLIKTRGQQVTLSCSPISGHRSVSWYQQTPGQGLQFLFEYFSETQRNKGNFPGRFSGRQFSNSRSEMNVSTLELGDSALYLCASSFTQGNTEAFFGQGTRLTVV.

The chain joins TRBV9 to TRBJ2-1; the D gene is possibly TRBD2 (6 bases). CDR3 size: 14 residues. Trimming removed 4 bases at V and 8 bases at J, with 16 bases between. Germline V gene data show CDR1 as SGDLS and CDR2 as YYNGEE. CDR3 nucleotides: TGTGCCAGCAGCCCCTTCAGCCGGAGGGATGAGCAGTTCTTC. Amino acid sequence: CASSPFSRRDEQFF. The full variable domain, completed using reference TRBV9 and TRBJ2-1, is DSGVTQTPKHLITATGQRVTLRCSPRSGDLSVYWYQQSLDQGLQFLIQYYNGEERAKGNILERFSAQQFPDLHSELNLSSLELGDSALYFCASSPFSRRDEQFFGPGTRLTVL.

CDR3 coding DNA: TGTGCCAGCAGCTTAGTCGGGATGGACTATGGCTACACCTTC. Its protein is CASSLVGMDYGYTF. The V and J genes are TRBV7-9 and TRBJ1-2; D is undetermined. Germline V gene data show CDR1 as SEHNR and CDR2 as FQNEAQ (reference sequence). Between the trimmed V and J ends, which lost 1 base and 3 bases, there was a span of 9 bases. There are 14 residues in the CDR3.

The chain is built from TRBV5-6 and TRBJ2-1; maybe TRBD2 (5 bases). The germline V gene has CDR1 SGHDT and CDR2 YYEEEE. Trimming took 0 bases from V and 8 from J, leaving 9 bases between them. The CDR3 has 13 residues. This chain's CDR3 is CASSLGLADEQFF. CDR3 DNA sequence: TGTGCCAGCAGCTTGGGGCTAGCTGATGAGCAGTTCTTC.

This chain joins TRBV12-3 or TRBV12-4 and TRBJ2-7; the D gene is possibly TRBD1 (5 bases). The germline V and J ends were trimmed by 1 base and 7 bases, with 11 bases remaining between them. This CDR3 comprises 13 residues. The CDR3 DNA sequence: TGTGCCAGCAGTTTAGTGCCAGGGTGGGAGCAGTACTTC. This encodes CASSLVPGWEQYF.

This sequence joins TRBV2 and TRBJ2-2, with D possibly matching TRBD1 (5 bases). With 0 bases removed from V and 6 bases from J, the gap between germline ends came to 11 bases. This CDR3 is 15 amino acids long. Germline V CDR1 and CDR2: SNHLY, FYNNEI. The CDR3 is CASSEALGASGELFF. The CDR3 DNA is TGTGCCAGCAGTGAAGCGCTAGGGGCTTCCGGGGAGCTGTTTTTT. Looking up the rest from reference TRBV2 and TRBJ2-2 gives the full variable domain: EPEVTQTPSHQVTQMGQEVILRCVPISNHLYFYWYRQILGQKVEFLVSFYNNEISEKSEIFDDQFSVERPDGSNFTLKIRSTKLEDSAMYFCASSEALGASGELFFGEGSRLTVL.

The genes are TRBV3-1 (or the pseudogene TRBV3-2) and TRBJ2-1; TRBD2 aligns across 11 bases. Unmatched junction bases numbered 3, after V lost 4 bases and J lost 13 bases. The CDR3 is made up of 12 amino acids. The germline V gene has CDR1 LGHDT and CDR2 YNNKEL (reference sequence). The CDR3: CASSLRLAGQFF. In DNA form, the CDR3 reads TGTGCCAGCAGCCTCCGACTAGCGGGACAGTTCTTC.

The chain combines TRBV15 with TRBJ1-1; tentatively, D is TRBD1 (6 bases). This CDR3 contains 13 residues. CDR1 and CDR2 (germline): LNHNV, YYDKDF (reference sequence). The V end was cut by 5 bases, the J end by 1 base, with 8 bases between. In nucleotides, the CDR3 is TGTGCCACCAGCCGGGGACAGAACACTGAAGCTTTCTTT. The encoded protein is CATSRGQNTEAFF.

In its sample, this clone was seen a few times. The chain carries TRBV5-1 and TRBJ2-2, with 14 bases fitting TRBD2. CDR1 and CDR2 (germline): SGHRS, YFSETQ. There are 17 residues in the CDR3. V shed 6 bases, J shed 7 bases, and the junction held 11 bases outside the gene matches. The CDR3 nucleotides are TGCGCCAGCAAAACACCGGGACTAGCGGGAGTGGTCGGGGAGCTGTTTTTT. It translates to CASKTPGLAGVVGELFF.

In this sample, this clone turned up once. The V and J genes are TRBV2 and TRBJ2-7; possibly TRBD1 for D (6 bases). CDR3 length: 13 amino acids. CDR1 and CDR2 from the germline V gene are SNHLY and FYNNEI. The ends were cut back, 9 bases at V and 1 base at J, with 13 bases in the middle. The CDR3 protein is CARGGPYSYEQYF. The CDR3 nucleotides are TGTGCCAGAGGGGGACCCTATTCCTACGAGCAGTACTTC. Full variable domain (missing parts from reference TRBV2 and TRBJ2-7): EPEVTQTPSHQVTQMGQEVILRCVPISNHLYFYWYRQILGQKVEFLVSFYNNEISEKSEIFDDQFSVERPDGSNFTLKIRSTKLEDSAMYFCARGGPYSYEQYFGPGTRLTVT.

This clone was observed many times. The chain recombines TRBV30 with TRBJ1-1, with D perhaps matching TRBD1 (6 bases). The germline V gene has CDR1 GTSNPN and CDR2 SVGIG (reference sequence). CDR3 length equals 14 residues. V lost 0 bases and J 6 bases, leaving 14 bases between the germline ends. The CDR3 nucleotides are TGTGCCTGGAGTGTAGGTGGGTACAGGGCTGAAGCTTTCTTT. As protein: CAWSVGGYRAEAFF.

This chain joins TRBV14 and TRBJ1-1; possibly TRBD1 for D (6 bases). From germline, CDR1 is SGHDN and CDR2 FVKESK. Trimming took 4 bases from V and 5 from J, leaving 14 bases between them. This CDR3 region has 14 residues. CDR3 coding DNA: TGTGCCAGCAGCCGCCACAGGGCAACAACTGAAGCTTTCTTT. It translates to CASSRHRATTEAFF.

The chain has TRBV5-4 and TRBJ2-3, with D uncertain. V was shortened by 0 bases and J by 2 bases, with 10 bases between the two germline ends. Germline V lookup: CDR1 SGHNT, CDR2 YYREEE (reference sequence). The CDR3 is 15 amino acids. Written as DNA, the CDR3 is TGTGCCAGCAGCTTGGATGGAGAATACACAGATACGCAGTATTTT. It is translated as CASSLDGEYTDTQYF.

The chain couples TRBV5-1 to TRBJ2-3; 9 bases agree with TRBD2. The CDR3 spans 16 residues. V lost 0 bases, J lost 6 bases, and 8 bases stayed unmatched. CDR1 SGHRS and CDR2 YFSETQ come from the germline V gene. The CDR3 sequence: CASSLVVAGASDTQYF. CDR3 DNA: TGCGCCAGCAGCTTGGTAGTAGCGGGAGCCTCGGATACGCAGTATTTT.

This chain uses TRBV11-2 with TRBJ1-1; the D is unclear. The CDR3 consists of 16 residues. V was clipped by 0 bases and J by 1 base, with 12 bases between them. CDR1 is SGHAT and CDR2 is FQNNGV in the germline V gene. Written as DNA, the CDR3 is TGTGCCAGCAGCTTAGATAGCGGACTACGGAACACTGAAGCTTTCTTT. Its translation is CASSLDSGLRNTEAFF.

The V and J genes are TRBV24-1 and TRBJ2-4, with D uncertain. Germline V gene sequence: CDR1 KGHDR, CDR2 SFDVKD. Trimming took off 8 bases at V and 0 bases at J, with 7 bases between the two ends. This CDR3 has 13 amino acids. CDR3 sequence (DNA): TGTGCCACCACCCCACTAGCCAAAAACATTCAGTACTTC. As protein: CATTPLAKNIQYF.

The V gene is TRBV5-6, the J gene TRBJ1-2; 8 bases line up with TRBD1. V was clipped by 0 bases and J by 3 bases; unmatched bases: 4. The CDR3 contains 15 residues. Germline values: CDR1 SGHDT, CDR2 YYEEEE. The CDR3 DNA follows: TGTGCCAGCAGCTTGGGCCGACAGGGGTACTATGGCTACACCTTC. Its translation is CASSLGRQGYYGYTF.

V usage is TRBV14 and J usage is TRBJ2-1, with 7 positions matching TRBD1. Germline CDR1 reads SGHDN; CDR2 reads FVKESK. Trimming cost V 3 bases and J 0 bases; bases outside gene matches: 8. CDR3 length equals 17 residues. CDR3 residues: CASSHGQAGISYNEQFF. CDR3 sequence (DNA): TGTGCCAGCAGCCACGGACAGGCCGGGATCTCCTACAATGAGCAGTTCTTC.

In this sample, this clone turned up a few times. The chain joins TRBV28 to TRBJ1-2; 7 bases fit TRBD1. This CDR3 comprises 12 residues. Germline V lookup: CDR1 MDHEN, CDR2 SYDVKM. The J segment lost 4 bases and the V segment lost 7 bases, leaving 3 bases of the junction unmatched. CDR3 residues: CASTTGAYGYTF. The CDR3 nucleotides are TGTGCCAGCACAACAGGGGCCTATGGCTACACCTTC.

This chain connects TRBV2 to TRBJ1-4; D call uncertain. The CDR3 has 13 amino acids. Germline V CDR1 and CDR2: SNHLY, FYNNEI. Trimming removed 8 bases from V and 2 bases from J, with 9 bases in between. CDR3 sequence (DNA): TGTGCCAGCCGGTCGAGGACTAATGAAAAACTGTTTTTT. Residues: CASRSRTNEKLFF. The complete variable domain, with remaining parts taken from reference TRBV2 and TRBJ1-4, reads EPEVTQTPSHQVTQMGQEVILRCVPISNHLYFYWYRQILGQKVEFLVSFYNNEISEKSEIFDDQFSVERPDGSNFTLKIRSTKLEDSAMYFCASRSRTNEKLFFGSGTQLSVL.